Listed below are T cell receptor beta chains from one sample, sequenced in a study of Ad26.COV2.S vaccination and SARS-CoV-2 variants. Some clones are missing from TCRdb's copy, which holds only in-frame ones; the method was immunoSEQ multiplex PCR. The sample lists about 400,000 clones, 75% to 90% occurring once. This material consisted of peripheral blood, taken in a trial of Ad26.COV2.S vaccine versus placebo. Source of these receptors: a person between 18 and 65 years old who received the Ad26.COV2.S COVID-19 vaccine or a placebo. CDR3s include the opening cysteine and the closing phenylalanine or tryptophan. Fields, in order: J gene, clone size, D gene, V gene, CDR3 protein, CDR3 DNA. D genes are given only for firm matches. Rows give clone size only sometimes, using once, few, many, or a class for an expanded clone.

j_call: TRBJ2-3
clone_size: few
d_call: NA
v_call: TRBV9
cdr3_aa: CASSFNTDTQYF
cdr3_nt: TGTGCCAGCAGCTTCAACACAGATACGCAGTATTTT

j_call: TRBJ2-7
clone_size: NA
d_call: NA
v_call: TRBV5-1
cdr3_aa: CASSLDEQYEQYF
cdr3_nt: TGCGCCAGCAGCTTGGACGAGCAGTACGAGCAGTACTTC

j_call: TRBJ2-3
clone_size: NA
d_call: NA
v_call: TRBV7-3
cdr3_aa: CASSLRGDSTDTQYF
cdr3_nt: TGTGCCAGCAGCTTAAGGGGAGACAGCACAGATACGCAGTATTTT

j_call: TRBJ2-6
clone_size: NA
d_call: NA
v_call: TRBV7-6
cdr3_aa: CASSLAGAGSSGANVLTF
cdr3_nt: TGTGCCAGCAGCTTAGCGGGTGCGGGTAGCTCTGGGGCCAACGTCCTGACTTTC

j_call: TRBJ1-6
clone_size: NA
d_call: NA
v_call: TRBV11-2
cdr3_aa: CASSLVATQWLNSPLHF
cdr3_nt: TGTGCCAGCAGCTTAGTCGCGACACAATGGCTGAATTCACCCCTCCACTTT

j_call: TRBJ2-3
clone_size: NA
d_call: TRBD1
v_call: TRBV7-9
cdr3_aa: CASSLVQGVDTQYF
cdr3_nt: TGTGCCAGCAGCTTAGTGCAGGGGGTAGATACGCAGTATTTT

j_call: TRBJ2-7
clone_size: NA
d_call: TRBD2
v_call: TRBV7-9
cdr3_aa: CASSSGTSASYEQYF
cdr3_nt: TGTGCCAGCAGCTCCGGGACTAGCGCGTCCTACGAGCAGTACTTC

j_call: TRBJ1-5
clone_size: NA
d_call: NA
v_call: TRBV28
cdr3_aa: CASSPRTAQPQHF
cdr3_nt: TGTGCCAGCAGTCCCAGGACAGCACAGCCCCAGCATTTT

j_call: TRBJ2-3
clone_size: NA
d_call: NA
v_call: TRBV11-2
cdr3_aa: CASSLEGTRRYF
cdr3_nt: TGTGCCAGCAGCTTAGAGGGAACAAGGAGGTATTTT

j_call: TRBJ2-3
clone_size: NA
d_call: NA
v_call: TRBV9
cdr3_aa: CASSVDLPGRNWGLDTQYF
cdr3_nt: TGTGCCAGCAGCGTAGATCTCCCAGGCCGTAATTGGGGGCTAGATACGCAGTATTTT

j_call: TRBJ2-2
clone_size: NA
d_call: NA
v_call: TRBV6-2/TRBV6-3
cdr3_aa: CASSYSLAAGELFF
cdr3_nt: TGTGCCAGCAGTTACTCGTTAGCGGCCGGGGAGCTGTTTTTT

j_call: TRBJ2-7
clone_size: NA
d_call: NA
v_call: TRBV6-1
cdr3_aa: CASSEEGTWAYEQYF
cdr3_nt: TGTGCCAGCAGTGAAGAGGGGACTTGGGCCTACGAGCAGTACTTC

j_call: TRBJ2-6
clone_size: NA
d_call: NA
v_call: TRBV5-1
cdr3_aa: CASSLGGTGANVLTF
cdr3_nt: TGCGCCAGCAGCTTGGGGGGCACTGGGGCCAACGTCCTGACTTTC

j_call: TRBJ2-1
clone_size: NA
d_call: TRBD1
v_call: TRBV29-1
cdr3_aa: CSVGATGGPLDEQFF
cdr3_nt: TGCAGCGTTGGGGCGACAGGGGGCCCTTTGGATGAGCAGTTCTTC

j_call: TRBJ2-5
clone_size: NA
d_call: NA
v_call: TRBV28
cdr3_aa: CASSPPGTTETQYF
cdr3_nt: TGTGCCAGCAGCCCCCCCGGGACAACAGAGACCCAGTACTTC

j_call: TRBJ2-5
clone_size: once
d_call: NA
v_call: TRBV11-2
cdr3_aa: CASSPPRGETQYF
cdr3_nt: TGTGCCAGCAGCCCCCCTAGGGGAGAGACCCAGTACTTC

j_call: TRBJ2-7
clone_size: NA
d_call: NA
v_call: TRBV4-1
cdr3_aa: CASSQDPLYSYEQYF
cdr3_nt: TGCGCCAGCAGCCAAGACCCACTCTACTCCTACGAGCAGTACTTC

j_call: TRBJ2-1
clone_size: NA
d_call: NA
v_call: TRBV19
cdr3_aa: CASSIGGVSYNEQFF
cdr3_nt: TGTGCCAGTAGTATTGGCGGAGTATCCTACAATGAGCAGTTCTTC

j_call: TRBJ2-5
clone_size: NA
d_call: NA
v_call: TRBV28
cdr3_aa: CASSLAGLPETQYF
cdr3_nt: TGTGCCAGCAGTTTAGCGGGACTCCCAGAGACCCAGTACTTC

j_call: TRBJ2-7
clone_size: NA
d_call: NA
v_call: TRBV6-5
cdr3_aa: CASSYGGTAREQYF
cdr3_nt: TGTGCCAGCAGTTATGGCGGGACCGCGAGGGAGCAGTACTTC

j_call: TRBJ2-5
clone_size: NA
d_call: NA
v_call: TRBV18
cdr3_aa: CASSNGAWETQYF
cdr3_nt: TGTGCCAGCTCAAACGGGGCCTGGGAGACCCAGTACTTC

j_call: TRBJ1-2
clone_size: NA
d_call: NA
v_call: TRBV28
cdr3_aa: CASRSQGYGYTF
cdr3_nt: TGTGCCAGCAGATCTCAGGGCTATGGCTACACCTTC

j_call: TRBJ1-3
clone_size: NA
d_call: TRBD1
v_call: TRBV5-5
cdr3_aa: CASSLEQGDSGNTIYF
cdr3_nt: TGTGCCAGCAGCTTGGAACAGGGGGACTCTGGAAACACCATATATTTT

j_call: TRBJ1-5
clone_size: NA
d_call: NA
v_call: TRBV19
cdr3_aa: CALGGRYSNQPQHF
cdr3_nt: TGTGCCTTAGGAGGGCGCTATAGCAATCAGCCCCAGCATTTT

j_call: TRBJ2-7
clone_size: NA
d_call: NA
v_call: TRBV7-3
cdr3_aa: CASSLIVEGPNSYEQYF
cdr3_nt: TGTGCCAGCAGCTTAATTGTTGAGGGGCCAAACTCCTACGAGCAGTACTTC

j_call: TRBJ2-1
clone_size: NA
d_call: NA
v_call: TRBV12-3/TRBV12-4
cdr3_aa: CASSFPGFNEQFF
cdr3_nt: TGTGCCAGCAGTTTTCCAGGGTTCAATGAGCAGTTCTTC

j_call: TRBJ2-7
clone_size: NA
d_call: NA
v_call: TRBV5-4
cdr3_aa: CASSPGGSLYEQYF
cdr3_nt: TGTGCCAGCAGCCCTGGGGGTTCCCTCTACGAGCAGTACTTC

j_call: TRBJ2-1
clone_size: NA
d_call: TRBD2
v_call: TRBV4-3
cdr3_aa: CASSQEMGSGIGQFF
cdr3_nt: TGCGCCAGCAGCCAAGAAATGGGTAGCGGGATAGGACAGTTCTTC

j_call: TRBJ2-1
clone_size: NA
d_call: NA
v_call: TRBV5-4
cdr3_aa: CASGTYNEQFF
cdr3_nt: TGTGCCAGCGGGACCTACAATGAGCAGTTCTTC

j_call: TRBJ2-2
clone_size: NA
d_call: NA
v_call: TRBV19
cdr3_aa: CASSISGSSTGELFF
cdr3_nt: TGTGCCAGTAGTATTTCCGGGAGCTCCACCGGGGAGCTGTTTTTT

j_call: TRBJ2-2
clone_size: NA
d_call: TRBD1
v_call: TRBV28
cdr3_aa: CASTQWTGRTGELFF
cdr3_nt: TGTGCCAGCACCCAATGGACAGGACGAACCGGGGAGCTGTTTTTT

j_call: TRBJ2-7
clone_size: NA
d_call: NA
v_call: TRBV11-1
cdr3_aa: CASSLVRGALAYEQYF
cdr3_nt: TGTGCCAGCAGCTTAGTCCGGGGGGCCCTGGCCTACGAGCAGTACTTC

j_call: TRBJ2-7
clone_size: NA
d_call: NA
v_call: TRBV4-2
cdr3_aa: CASSQARGRKSYEQYF
cdr3_nt: TGTGCCAGCAGCCAAGCCAGGGGCCGCAAGTCCTACGAGCAGTACTTC

j_call: TRBJ2-5
clone_size: NA
d_call: NA
v_call: TRBV24-1
cdr3_aa: CATSASGGNWQETQYF
cdr3_nt: TGTGCCACCAGTGCCTCGGGGGGCAATTGGCAAGAGACCCAGTACTTC

j_call: TRBJ1-5
clone_size: NA
d_call: NA
v_call: TRBV5-6
cdr3_aa: CASSWGTLNQPQHF
cdr3_nt: TGTGCCAGCAGCTGGGGGACTCTAAATCAGCCCCAGCATTTT

j_call: TRBJ1-2
clone_size: NA
d_call: NA
v_call: TRBV24-1
cdr3_aa: CATSDADRSRGYTF
cdr3_nt: TGTGCCACCAGTGATGCCGACAGGTCCCGGGGCTACACCTTC

j_call: TRBJ1-5
clone_size: NA
d_call: TRBD1
v_call: TRBV11-2
cdr3_aa: CASSPDRGGNQPQHF
cdr3_nt: TGTGCCAGCAGCCCGGACAGGGGTGGCAATCAGCCCCAGCATTTT

j_call: TRBJ2-3
clone_size: NA
d_call: NA
v_call: TRBV10-1
cdr3_aa: CASSEFLSTDTQYF
cdr3_nt: TGCGCCAGCAGTGAGTTTCTTAGCACAGATACGCAGTATTTT

j_call: TRBJ2-7
clone_size: NA
d_call: TRBD2
v_call: TRBV13
cdr3_aa: CASSLVLAGGYEQYF
cdr3_nt: TGTGCCAGCAGCTTAGTGCTAGCGGGAGGCTACGAGCAGTACTTC

j_call: TRBJ2-7
clone_size: NA
d_call: TRBD2
v_call: TRBV9
cdr3_aa: CASSVGPSGYSYEQYF
cdr3_nt: TGTGCCAGCAGCGTGGGACCTAGCGGGTACTCCTACGAGCAGTACTTC

j_call: TRBJ1-6
clone_size: NA
d_call: NA
v_call: TRBV19
cdr3_aa: CASSYSSAGDHSPLHF
cdr3_nt: TGTGCCAGTAGTTATTCATCTGCAGGGGATCATTCACCCCTCCACTTT

j_call: TRBJ2-1
clone_size: NA
d_call: NA
v_call: TRBV5-4
cdr3_aa: CASSPSGTKINEQFF
cdr3_nt: TGTGCCAGCAGCCCTTCCGGGACCAAAATCAATGAGCAGTTCTTC

j_call: TRBJ2-5
clone_size: once
d_call: NA
v_call: TRBV11-2
cdr3_aa: CASSFRAIQETQYF
cdr3_nt: TGTGCCAGCAGCTTTAGGGCAATCCAAGAGACCCAGTACTTC

j_call: TRBJ2-3
clone_size: NA
d_call: NA
v_call: TRBV21-1
cdr3_aa: CASSKVRSDGGQDSTDTQYF
cdr3_nt: TGTGCCAGCAGCAAAGTCAGGTCCGACGGGGGACAGGATAGCACAGATACGCAGTATTTT

j_call: TRBJ1-1
clone_size: NA
d_call: NA
v_call: TRBV10-1
cdr3_aa: CASSTGLNTEAFF
cdr3_nt: TGCGCCAGCTCGACGGGGCTTAACACTGAAGCTTTCTTT

j_call: TRBJ1-1
clone_size: NA
d_call: TRBD1
v_call: TRBV9
cdr3_aa: CASSVTGGGLSEAFF
cdr3_nt: TGTGCCAGCAGCGTGACAGGGGGCGGATTATCTGAAGCTTTCTTT

j_call: TRBJ2-3
clone_size: NA
d_call: TRBD2
v_call: TRBV7-9
cdr3_aa: CASSLALAGADTQYF
cdr3_nt: TGTGCCAGCAGCTTAGCTCTCGCGGGAGCAGATACGCAGTATTTT

j_call: TRBJ2-2
clone_size: NA
d_call: NA
v_call: TRBV7-9
cdr3_aa: CASSLYRDAGELFF
cdr3_nt: TGTGCCAGCAGCTTATATCGGGACGCCGGGGAGCTGTTTTTT

j_call: TRBJ2-3
clone_size: NA
d_call: NA
v_call: TRBV27
cdr3_aa: CASSLSSPDTQYF
cdr3_nt: TGTGCCAGCAGTTTATCGAGTCCAGATACGCAGTATTTT

j_call: TRBJ2-1
clone_size: NA
d_call: TRBD1
v_call: TRBV5-1
cdr3_aa: CASSLETGVYNEQFF
cdr3_nt: TGCGCCAGCAGCTTGGAGACAGGGGTGTACAATGAGCAGTTCTTC

j_call: TRBJ2-7
clone_size: once
d_call: NA
v_call: TRBV20-1
cdr3_aa: CSARFYEQYF
cdr3_nt: TGCAGTGCTAGATTCTACGAGCAGTACTTC

j_call: TRBJ1-2
clone_size: NA
d_call: NA
v_call: TRBV9
cdr3_aa: CASSVDTTSYGYTF
cdr3_nt: TGTGCCAGCAGCGTAGACACTACGTCCTATGGCTACACCTTC

j_call: TRBJ2-7
clone_size: NA
d_call: TRBD1
v_call: TRBV7-9
cdr3_aa: CASSPGQGAYEQYF
cdr3_nt: TGTGCCAGCAGTCCGGGACAGGGTGCTTACGAGCAGTACTTC

j_call: TRBJ1-2
clone_size: many
d_call: TRBD1
v_call: TRBV2
cdr3_aa: CASRTGQGHYGYTF
cdr3_nt: TGTGCCAGCAGAACAGGACAGGGACACTATGGCTACACCTTC

j_call: TRBJ2-1
clone_size: once
d_call: TRBD2
v_call: TRBV20-1
cdr3_aa: CSASGLATNEQFF
cdr3_nt: TGCAGTGCTAGTGGACTAGCGACAAATGAGCAGTTCTTC